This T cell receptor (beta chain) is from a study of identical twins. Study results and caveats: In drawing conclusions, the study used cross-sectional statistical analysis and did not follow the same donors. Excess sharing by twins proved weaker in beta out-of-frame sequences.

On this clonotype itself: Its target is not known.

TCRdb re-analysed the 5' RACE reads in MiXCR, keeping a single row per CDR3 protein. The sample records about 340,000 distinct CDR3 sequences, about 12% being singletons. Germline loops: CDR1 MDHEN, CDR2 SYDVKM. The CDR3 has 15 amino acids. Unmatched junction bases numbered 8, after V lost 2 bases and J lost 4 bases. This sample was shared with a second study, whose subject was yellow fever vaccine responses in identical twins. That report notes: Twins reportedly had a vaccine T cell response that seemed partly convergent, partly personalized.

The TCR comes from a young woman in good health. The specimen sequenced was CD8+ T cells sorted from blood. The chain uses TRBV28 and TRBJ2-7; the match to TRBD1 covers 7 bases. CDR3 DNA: TGTGCCAGCAGTTTACAAGGGACAGTAAATTACGAGCAGTACTTC. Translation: CASSLQGTVNYEQYF.